The clone carrying this T cell receptor (beta chain) was counted a few times. Its target is unknown. The data were obtained in a study of PD-L1 blockade in urothelial cancer. Study-wide background: Blood-derived samples held a median approximately 150,000 T cells. Study conclusions and caveats: When measured at 3 weeks, tumor-associated blood clones expanded more in durable-benefit patients. Pretreatment TCR clonality in blood, when below the median, was predictive of better survival.

Time point defined: peripheral blood 6 weeks after treatment start. The table came from immunoSEQ multiplex PCR; TCRdb's copy has only in-frame clones and leaves some out. The sample yields approximately 120,000 clones, roughly 83% seen once. Germline V gives CDR1 SGHDN, CDR2 FVKESK. Trimming removed 4 bases at V and 1 base at J, with 9 bases between. The CDR3 covers 14 residues. The chain carries TRBV14 and TRBJ2-3; weak D call: TRBD2 (6 bases). This sample comprised PBMCs, obtained around atezolizumab (anti-PD-L1) treatment. This TCR was recovered from a man aged 50-59 years with urothelial cancer. CDR3 residues: CASSPWEGTDTQYF. The CDR3 DNA reads TGTGCCAGCAGCCCTTGGGAGGGCACAGATACGCAGTATTTT.